The clone carrying this T cell receptor beta chain came up many times. Its antigen is still unknown. The sample belongs to a study of naive and memory T cell subsets. Study-wide results and caveats: TCR transcript changes with activation or differentiation may affect this RNA method.

The sample's treatment: skin biopsy from PPD injection site in Mantoux-positive individual. The library had UMIs added by 3' ligation of an oligonucleotide to TCR cDNA. Four PCR rounds used nested alpha and beta constant region primers plus the SP2 primer. Alpha and beta constant region primers primed reverse transcription for blood and skin samples. TCRdb itself ran the UMI-ligation and nested PCR reads through MiXCR, one entry per CDR3 protein. Of fewer than 35,000 distinct CDR3 sequences in the sample, 6.7% are singletons; the top ten hold over 3%. The CDR3 runs to 12 residues. V shed 5 bases and J shed 7 bases, with 11 bases lying between them. Germline-derived CDR1 and CDR2 are SGHDN and FVKESK.

Material: skin, obtained from a tuberculin skin test site. The receptor was derived from an adult in good health. The chain uses TRBV14 and TRBJ1-1; D unclear. The CDR3 DNA reads as TGTGCCAGCAGCTTCCGGACTGATGAAGCTTTCTTT. Its protein is CASSFRTDEAFF.